This TCR beta chain was sequenced during a study of CXCR3-negative and CXCR3-positive naive CD8 T cells. Study-wide points: TRB CDR3s were more hydrophobic in CXCR3-positive than in CXCR3-negative naive cells.

The sorting of each CD8+ T cell subset was done in triplicate, at 300,000 cells each. Germline-derived CDR1 and CDR2 are MDHEN and SYDVKM. The CDR3 runs 16 residues. As for this clonotype: Its antigen is unknown.

The TRB libraries of cDNA were built by UMI-labeled 5' RACE. TCRdb processed the 5' RACE reads again and assigns one entry to each CDR3 protein, with no DNA. This table holds some 140,000 distinct CDR3 sequences. The V gene is TRBV28, the J gene TRBJ1-2; TCRdb returns TRBD1, unconfirmable since there is no DNA. The sample taken for sequencing was naive CXCR3+ CD8+ T cells from blood. Subset reported: CD45RO-CCR7+CD27+CD95- naive CD8+ T cells expressing CXCR3 (TNR3+). The TCR was taken from a human donor in good health. Some clones in this sample may be carry-over from other donors' samples. The CDR3 sequence is CASSLRWTVVNYGYTF.